This T cell receptor beta chain was observed in a study of a mutant IDH1 vaccine in newly diagnosed glioma. Profiled with immunoSEQ multiplex PCR; TCRdb holds only in-frame clones, not every one. The table records tens of thousands of clones, around 87% of them present only once. On this clone: The antigen is unknown.

Stated time point: week 23, last vaccination. Alongside topical imiquimod, each dose of vaccine comprised 300 ug of mutant IDH1 20-mer peptide. The clonotype originates from a man aged 40-49 years with glioma. Specimen: PBMCs, collected from a glioma patient whose treatment included an IDH1 peptide vaccine.

The CDR3 loop is CASSRGGMGGANVLTF. The CDR3, as DNA: TGCGCCAGCAGCCGGGGGGGGATGGGAGGGGCCAACGTCCTGACTTTC. This chain links TRBV4-1 with TRBJ2-6; TRBD2 matches 7 bases. Trimming cost V 4 bases and J 4 bases; bases outside gene matches: 7. Germline loops: CDR1 MGHRA, CDR2 YSYEKL. The length of the CDR3 is 16 residues.